This T cell receptor (beta chain) is from a study of vaccination and CD4 T cells after COVID-19. Overall study: Overlapping SARS-CoV-2, HCoV-NL63, HCoV-OC43 and HCoV-229E spike peptides stimulated the cells. Control wells got either CEFX epitopes, HIV-1 Nef peptides, or no peptide at all.

Germline V gene data show CDR1 as DFQATT and CDR2 as SNEGSKA (reference sequence). V lost 1 base and J lost 4, with 8 bases in between. The CDR3 consists of 13 residues. Cultured CD4+ T-cell DNA underwent Oncomine TCR Beta short-read sequencing. Cultures of CD4+ T cells served as the source for extracting genomic DNA. TCRdb itself ran the PCR reads through MiXCR, one entry per CDR3 protein. The sample has approximately 6,500 distinct CDR3 sequences, more than 50% seen once. Stated treatment: approximately 9-day PBMC culture with coronavirus spike peptide pools or control peptides (ViraFEST assay). To note about this clonotype: Its target is not known.

The sample was CD4+ T cells from blood, cultured in vitro. This clonotype originated in a human donor who had recovered from COVID-19. The V and J genes are TRBV20-1 and TRBJ1-5; TRBD1 might be the D (5 bases). The CDR3 loop is CSARGGGNQPQHF. The CDR3 DNA reads as TGCAGTGCTAGAGGGGGGGGAAATCAGCCCCAGCATTTT.